Following are 4 T cell receptor beta chains from one sample sequenced in a study of T cells after yellow fever vaccination. Each CDR3 protein is one row after TCRdb ran MiXCR on the 5' RACE reads. The table shows about 320,000 distinct CDR3 sequences, with around 4.5% occurring only once. Sequences were derived from PBMCs, sampled 15 days after the yellow fever booster vaccination. The source of these receptors is a man younger than 35 who received the YFV17D yellow fever vaccine.

Ten or more counts support this clonotype. The chain is built from TRBV5-1 and TRBJ2-7; 7 bases line up with TRBD2. The CDR3 length is 15 residues. The junction had 10 bases not matched to a gene; V was cut back by 1 base and J by 6 bases. Germline-derived CDR1 and CDR2 are SGHRS and YFSETQ. Here the CDR3 reads CASSLSGREGREQYF. CDR3 coding DNA: TGCGCCAGCAGCTTGTCCGGAAGGGAGGGACGCGAGCAGTACTTC.

The chain has TRBV7-3 and TRBJ1-1, with D possibly matching TRBD1 (5 bases). The CDR3 totals 15 residues. Germline CDR1 SGHTA, CDR2 FQGTGA. V was clipped by 4 bases and J by 8 bases, with 20 bases between them. The chain's CDR3 is CASSSDGGDGREAFF. The CDR3, as DNA: TGTGCCAGCAGCTCAGACGGGGGGGACGGCCGAGAAGCTTTCTTT. The full variable domain, with the rest looked up from reference TRBV7-3 and TRBJ1-1, is GAGVSQTPSNKVTEKGKYVELRCDPISGHTALYWYRQSLGQGPEFLIYFQGTGAADDSGLPNDRFFAVRPEGSVSTLKIQRTERGDSAVYLCASSSDGGDGREAFFGQGTRLTVV.

The V gene is TRBV14, the J gene TRBJ2-7, with D maybe TRBD1 (6 bases). Trimming shortened V by 4 bases and J by 9 bases, and 13 bases separated the two germline ends. Germline CDR1 is SGHDN and CDR2 is FVKESK. The CDR3 sequence is 12 residues long. The CDR3 DNA follows: TGTGCCAGCAGCCTCTTAGGGGGATGGCAGTACTTC. Its translation is CASSLLGGWQYF.

This clonotype occurred many times. V and J are TRBV18 and TRBJ2-3; 8 positions match TRBD1. CDR1 is KGHSH, CDR2 LQKENI, per germline. Germline trimming cut 2 bases from V and 5 bases from J; bases unmatched to any gene: 3. The CDR3 is 14 residues long. The CDR3 loop reads CASSPSGGLDTQYF. The CDR3, as DNA: TGTGCCAGCTCACCATCAGGGGGCTTAGATACGCAGTATTTT.